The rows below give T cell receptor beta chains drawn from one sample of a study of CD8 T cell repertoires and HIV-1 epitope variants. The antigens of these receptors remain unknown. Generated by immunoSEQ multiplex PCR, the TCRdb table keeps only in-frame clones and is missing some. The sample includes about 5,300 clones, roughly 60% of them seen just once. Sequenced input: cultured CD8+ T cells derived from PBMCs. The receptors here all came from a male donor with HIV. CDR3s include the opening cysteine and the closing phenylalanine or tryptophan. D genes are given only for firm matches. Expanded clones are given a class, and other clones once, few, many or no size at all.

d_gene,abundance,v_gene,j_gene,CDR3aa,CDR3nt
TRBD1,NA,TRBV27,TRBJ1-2,CASSNPGTAYGYTF,TGTGCCAGCAGCAACCCGGGGACAGCGTATGGCTACACCTTC
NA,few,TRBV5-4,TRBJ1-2,CASSLREVTIYGYTF,TGTGCCAGCAGCTTGCGGGAAGTCACTATTTATGGCTACACCTTC
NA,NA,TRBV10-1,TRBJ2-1,CASSESYDNEQFF,TGCGCCAGCAGTGAGTCGTACGACAATGAGCAGTTCTTC
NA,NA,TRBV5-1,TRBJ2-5,CASSLGASEQETQYF,TGCGCCAGCAGCTTGGGGGCTAGCGAACAAGAGACCCAGTACTTC
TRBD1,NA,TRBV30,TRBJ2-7,CAWSFGTGTGYLPEQYF,TGTGCCTGGAGTTTTGGAACCGGGACAGGGTATTTGCCCGAGCAGTACTTC
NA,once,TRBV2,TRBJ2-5,CASRTRTATPRETQYF,TGTGCCAGCAGGACTCGGACAGCGACCCCCCGAGAGACCCAGTACTTC
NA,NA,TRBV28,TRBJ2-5,CASSWGMETQYF,TGTGCCAGCAGTTGGGGGATGGAGACCCAGTACTTC
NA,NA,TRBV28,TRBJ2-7,CAIAGSYEQYF,TGTGCCATTGCGGGCTCCTACGAGCAGTACTTC
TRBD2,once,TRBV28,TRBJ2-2,CASRRILAGFTGELFF,TGTGCCAGCAGACGTATACTAGCGGGATTCACCGGGGAGCTGTTTTTT
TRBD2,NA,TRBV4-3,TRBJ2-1,CASSQEVAGSSYNEQFF,TGCGCCAGCAGCCAAGAGGTAGCGGGGAGCTCCTACAATGAGCAGTTCTTC
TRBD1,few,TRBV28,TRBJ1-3,CATDRGNSGNTIYF,TGTGCCACCGACAGGGGAAACTCTGGAAACACCATATATTTT
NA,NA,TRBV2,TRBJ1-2,CASRPVPHTF,TGTGCCAGCAGGCCAGTCCCGCACACCTTC
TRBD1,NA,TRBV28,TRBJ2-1,CASRRTGGTYNEQFF,TGTGCCAGCCGTCGAACAGGGGGTACCTACAATGAGCAGTTCTTC
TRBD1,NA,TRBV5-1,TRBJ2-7,CASSFGTGAYEQYF,TGCGCCAGCAGCTTCGGGACAGGGGCCTACGAGCAGTACTTC
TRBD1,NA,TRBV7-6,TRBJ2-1,CASSSTRQGALNEQFF,TGTGCCAGCAGCTCGACTAGACAGGGGGCATTAAATGAGCAGTTCTTC
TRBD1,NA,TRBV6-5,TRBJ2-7,CASSLTGSFTYEQYF,TGTGCCAGCAGCCTGACAGGGTCATTTACCTACGAGCAGTACTTC
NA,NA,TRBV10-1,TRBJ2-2,CASSEGRETGELFF,TGCGCCAGCAGTGAGGGTCGAGAGACCGGGGAGCTGTTTTTT
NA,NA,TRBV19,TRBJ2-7,CASSPQQGRAAYEQYF,TGTGCCAGTAGTCCTCAACAGGGAAGAGCCGCCTACGAGCAGTACTTC
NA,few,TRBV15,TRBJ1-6,CATRPTNNSPLHF,TGTGCCACCAGACCAACTAACAATTCACCCCTCCACTTT
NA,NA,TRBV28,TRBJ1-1,CASSSSGSSNTEAFF,TGTGCCAGCAGTTCCTCAGGGAGTTCGAACACTGAAGCTTTCTTT
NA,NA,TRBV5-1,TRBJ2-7,CASSLAGGPTYEQYF,TGCGCCAGCAGCTTGGCCGGGGGGCCGACCTACGAGCAGTACTTC
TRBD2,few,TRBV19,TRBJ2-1,CASSIRTSGTYNEQFF,TGTGCCAGTAGTATACGGACTAGCGGGACCTACAATGAGCAGTTCTTC
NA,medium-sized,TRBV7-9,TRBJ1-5,CASSLGTDQPQHF,TGTGCCAGCAGCTTAGGTACAGATCAGCCCCAGCATTTT
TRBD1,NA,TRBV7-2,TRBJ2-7,CASSSRTGLTYEQYF,TGTGCCAGCAGCTCCAGGACAGGGTTAACCTACGAGCAGTACTTC
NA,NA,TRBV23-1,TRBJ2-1,CASSQGRSNNEQFF,TGCGCCAGCAGTCAGGGCCGCTCCAACAATGAGCAGTTCTTC
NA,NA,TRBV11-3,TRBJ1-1,CASSLSGDNTEAFF,TGTGCCAGCAGCTTGTCAGGGGACAACACTGAAGCTTTCTTT
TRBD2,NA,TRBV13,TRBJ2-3,CASSLVGLAVPSTDTQYF,TGTGCCAGCAGCTTAGTGGGACTAGCGGTGCCTAGCACAGATACGCAGTATTTT
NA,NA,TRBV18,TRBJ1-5,CASSPGRFSQPQHF,TGTGCCAGCTCACCCGGACGCTTTAGCCAGCCCCAGCATTTT
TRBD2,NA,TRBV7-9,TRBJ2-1,CASSFPVIEGGNNEQFF,TGTGCCAGCAGCTTCCCTGTTATAGAGGGAGGGAACAATGAGCAGTTCTTC
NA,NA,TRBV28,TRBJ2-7,CATRREDILSYEQYF,TGTGCCACCAGAAGAGAGGACATCCTCTCCTACGAGCAGTACTTC
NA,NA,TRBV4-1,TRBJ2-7,CASSQDNQGSYEQYF,TGCGCCAGCAGCCAAGATAACCAAGGTTCCTACGAGCAGTACTTC
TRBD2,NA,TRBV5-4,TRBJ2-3,CASSPELAGTGRDTQYF,TGTGCCAGCAGCCCCGAGCTAGCGGGGACCGGGAGGGATACGCAGTATTTT
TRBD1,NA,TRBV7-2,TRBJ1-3,CASSLGTGPGNTIYF,TGTGCCAGCAGCCTCGGGACAGGTCCTGGAAACACCATATATTTT
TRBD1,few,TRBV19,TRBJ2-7,CASSRGTGPGEQYF,TGTGCCAGTAGTAGAGGGACAGGGCCTGGCGAGCAGTACTTC
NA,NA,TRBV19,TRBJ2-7,CASSIAQESSYEQYF,TGTGCCAGTAGTATAGCACAGGAGAGCTCCTACGAGCAGTACTTC
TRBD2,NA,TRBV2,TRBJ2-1,CASSVSETSSLIYNEQFF,TGTGCCAGCAGTGTTTCAGAGACTAGCTCTTTGATCTACAATGAGCAGTTCTTC
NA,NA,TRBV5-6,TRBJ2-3,CASSPTRDNTDTQYF,TGTGCCAGCAGCCCAACCCGGGACAACACAGATACGCAATATTTT
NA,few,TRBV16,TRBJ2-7,CASSQTDYEQYF,TGTGCCAGCAGCCAGACAGATTACGAGCAGTACTTC
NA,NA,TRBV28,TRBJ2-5,CASSLSGAALETQYF,TGTGCCAGCAGTTTATCAGGGGCCGCCCTGGAGACCCAGTACTTC
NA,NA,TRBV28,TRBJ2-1,CASSWGSVEQFF,TGTGCCAGCAGTTGGGGTAGTGTTGAGCAGTTCTTC
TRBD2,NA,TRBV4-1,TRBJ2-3,CASSQGSSGGLYTDTQYF,TGCGCCAGCAGCCAAGGCTCGAGCGGGGGATTGTACACAGATACGCAGTATTTT